What follows are 24 T cell receptor beta chains derived from one specimen sequenced in a study of blood T cell repertoires in COVID-19. The repertoire was sequenced with immunoSEQ multiplex PCR; TCRdb's copy has only in-frame clones and lacks some. The table has 120,000 to 150,000 clones, 80% to 90% seen once. Source material: peripheral blood. All receptors derive from a man in his late teens or twenties with COVID-19, enrolled during active disease.

This rearrangement joins TRBV5-5 to TRBJ1-5, with 8 bases identical to TRBD1. The CDR3 sequence is 15 residues long. J was trimmed by 5 bases and V by 5 bases; bases with no gene match: 9. Germline CDR1 SGHKS, CDR2 YYEKEE (reference sequence). The CDR3 is CASSSTDRAHQPQHF. In DNA form, the CDR3 reads TGTGCCAGCAGTTCTACGGACAGGGCCCATCAGCCCCAGCATTTT.

This clone was seen at least ten times. This chain joins TRBV7-2 and TRBJ2-1; no firm D call. CDR3 size: 15 residues. CDR1 is SGHTA, CDR2 FQGNSA, per germline. The V and J ends lost 3 bases and 0 bases respectively, with 9 bases between them. Here the CDR3 DNA reads TGTGCCAGCAGCTTTAGCTGGAGCTCCTACAATGAGCAGTTCTTC. Residues: CASSFSWSSYNEQFF.

This rearrangement joins TRBV9 to TRBJ2-3; D may be TRBD2 (5 bases). CDR3 length: 16 residues. Trimming took 4 bases from V and 2 from J, leaving 17 bases between them. Germline V gives CDR1 SGDLS, CDR2 YYNGEE. The DNA for the CDR3 is TGTGCCAGCAGCTCGGCGGCTAGCCGAGCCACAGATACGCAGTATTTT. Protein: CASSSAASRATDTQYF.

V is TRBV6-6 and J is TRBJ1-5; perhaps TRBD1 as D (6 bases). CDR3 length: 14 amino acids. Trimming pared 8 bases from V and 5 bases from J, leaving 16 bases between. Per germline, CDR1 MNHNY and CDR2 SVGAGI (reference sequence). DNA of the CDR3: TGTGCCAGCTTGGGTGGACAGTACTATCAGCCCCAGCATTTT. Its translation: CASLGGQYYQPQHF.

This chain links TRBV24-1 with TRBJ1-5; 9 bases are shared with TRBD1. The CDR3 length is 15 residues. The V gene's germline CDR1 is KGHDR and CDR2 SFDVKD. V lost 3 bases to trimming and J lost 6 bases; unmatched junction nucleotides: 5. CDR3 amino acids: CATSDPGQGGQPQHF. CDR3 nucleotide sequence: TGTGCCACCAGTGATCCGGGACAGGGTGGTCAGCCCCAGCATTTT.

The gene calls are TRBV5-4 and TRBJ1-1; maybe TRBD1 (5 bases). V lost 2 bases and J 7 bases, leaving 18 bases between the germline ends. This CDR3 spans 15 amino acids. Germline CDR1 and CDR2: SGHNT and YYREEE (reference sequence). CDR3 sequence reads: CASSFRGGVLGEAFF. CDR3 DNA sequence: TGTGCCAGCAGCTTCCGGGGGGGAGTACTCGGTGAAGCTTTCTTT.

J is TRBJ2-7 and V is TRBV5-1; 7 nucleotides agree with TRBD1. CDR1 is SGHRS, CDR2 YFSETQ, per germline. Germline trimming cut 0 bases from V and 0 bases from J; bases unmatched to any gene: 3. This CDR3 comprises 15 residues. The CDR3 loop reads CASSLAGTVSYEQYF. The CDR3 bases are TGCGCCAGCAGCTTGGCCGGGACAGTCTCCTACGAGCAGTACTTC.

The chain has TRBV24-1 and TRBJ2-3, with 10 bases matching TRBD2. Germline values: CDR1 KGHDR, CDR2 SFDVKD. J lost 2 bases, V lost 5 bases, and 3 bases had no gene match. The CDR3 loop spans 15 amino acids. CDR3 nucleotide sequence: TGTGCCACCAGTGGAACTAGCGGGGTCACAGATACGCAGTATTTT. It translates to CATSGTSGVTDTQYF.

This sequence joins TRBV14 and TRBJ1-5; D uncertain. The CDR3 is 14 amino acids. Germline CDR1 SGHDN, CDR2 FVKESK. V was shortened by 1 base and J by 3 bases, with 7 bases between the two germline ends. Written as DNA, the CDR3 is TGTGCCAGCAGCCAAGGCGGATACAATCAGCCCCAGCATTTT. It translates to CASSQGGYNQPQHF.

The rearrangement links TRBV13 to TRBJ2-1; no firm D call. The CDR3 runs to 16 residues. The V end was cut by 0 bases, the J end by 0 bases, with 9 bases between. Germline CDR1 and CDR2: PRHDT and FYEKMQ (reference sequence). The CDR3 bases are TGTGCCAGCAGCTTAGGGGGCCTCAGCTCCTACAATGAGCAGTTCTTC. It codes for CASSLGGLSSYNEQFF.

The rearrangement uses TRBV29-1 and TRBJ2-5; D gene unclear. Per germline, CDR1 SQVTM and CDR2 ANQGSEA. V lost 2 bases to trimming and J lost 7 bases, with 14 bases between them. The length of the CDR3 is 13 residues. CDR3 DNA: TGCAGCGTTGAAAATGGAGCTACAAGGACCCAGTACTTC. It translates to CSVENGATRTQYF. Variable domain in full (rest from reference TRBV29-1 and TRBJ2-5): SAVISQKPSRDICQRGTSLTIQCQVDSQVTMMFWYRQQPGQSLTLIATANQGSEATYESGFVIDKFPISRPNLTFSTLTVSNMSPEDSSIYLCSVENGATRTQYFGPGTRLLVL.

V and J are TRBV21-1 and TRBJ1-5; the DNA was not used to check the table's D call, TRBD1. TRBV21-1 is listed as a pseudogene. This CDR3 comprises 16 residues. CDR3: CASSNIGQGADQPQHF. DNA for the CDR3: TGTGCCAGCAGCAACATAGGACAGGGGGCTGATCAGCCCCAGCATTTT.

The chain is built from TRBV19 and TRBJ2-5; 10 nucleotides align to TRBD1. CDR3 length: 14 amino acids. Unmatched junction bases numbered 4, after V lost 3 bases and J lost 6 bases. CDR1 and CDR2 from the germline V gene are LNHDA and SQIVND (reference sequence). CDR3 sequence reads: CASSMGQGRQTQYF. The DNA for the CDR3 is TGTGCCAGTAGTATGGGACAGGGGCGGCAGACCCAGTACTTC.

V is TRBV4-1 and J is TRBJ2-1, with TRBD1 as a possible D gene (6 bases). Trimming stripped 2 bases from V and 12 bases from J, with 17 bases between. CDR1 is MGHRA and CDR2 is YSYEKL in the germline V gene. CDR3 length: 14 residues. The CDR3 DNA follows: TGCGCCAGCAGCCAAAAGAGACAGGATCTCTTGCAGTTCTTC. Translated: CASSQKRQDLLQFF.

In this sample, this clone turned up once. This sequence joins TRBV30 and TRBJ2-7; D ambiguous. V was pared by 2 bases and J by 12 bases, with 17 bases between. Germline V gene data show CDR1 as GTSNPN and CDR2 as SVGIG (reference sequence). The CDR3 sequence is 12 residues long. For the CDR3, the DNA is TGTGCCTGGAGTCTTCGAACGAGTGGGCCGTACTTC. Protein: CAWSLRTSGPYF.

J is TRBJ2-5 and V is TRBV5-1; 8 bases fit TRBD2. This CDR3 contains 16 residues. Germline V lookup: CDR1 SGHRS, CDR2 YFSETQ. V gave up 0 bases and J gave up 2 bases; unmatched junction bases: 6. The CDR3: CASSLALAGPQETQYF. In DNA, the CDR3 is TGCGCCAGCAGCTTGGCATTAGCGGGACCACAAGAGACCCAGTACTTC.

The sample holds a few counts of this clone. The chain links TRBV28 to TRBJ2-7, with TRBD2 identical over 8 bases. V shed 4 bases, J shed 5 bases, and the junction held 7 bases outside the gene matches. Germline CDR1 MDHEN, CDR2 SYDVKM. The CDR3 extends over 14 amino acids. For the CDR3, the DNA is TGTGCCAGCAGTTGGACTAGCCCGGTAAACGAGCAGTACTTC. Its protein is CASSWTSPVNEQYF.

The chain links TRBV4-3 to TRBJ1-1; D might be TRBD1 (5 bases). This CDR3 contains 17 residues. The germline V gene has CDR1 LGHNA and CDR2 YSLEER. V lost 4 bases, J lost 1 base, and 19 bases lay in between. The CDR3 spells CASSLSWGGIGNTEAFF. CDR3 DNA: TGCGCCAGCAGCCTGTCTTGGGGGGGTATAGGGAACACTGAAGCTTTCTTT.

V is TRBV5-1 and J is TRBJ2-7; TRBD2 might be the D (6 bases). The V end was cut by 7 bases, the J end by 0 bases, with 17 bases between. This CDR3 spans 15 amino acids. Germline assignment: CDR1 SGHRS and CDR2 YFSETQ. The CDR3 sequence is CASRAAVGGSYEQYF. The CDR3 DNA reads TGCGCCAGCCGTGCAGCTGTCGGGGGCTCCTACGAGCAGTACTTC.

V and J are TRBV4-3 and TRBJ2-7; D uncertain. CDR1 is LGHNA and CDR2 is YSLEER in the germline V gene. The CDR3 length is 17 residues. Trimming cost V 3 bases and J 3 bases, with 21 bases left between them. CDR3 loop: CASSQSHNSHPDYEQYF. CDR3 sequence (DNA): TGCGCCAGCAGCCAGTCCCATAACAGTCACCCGGACTACGAGCAGTACTTC.

Note on this clone: Other DNA sequences of this sample code for an identical CDR3. This chain uses TRBV6-4 with TRBJ2-2; a possible D gene is TRBD1 (5 bases). Trimming cost V 8 bases and J 3 bases, with 10 bases left between them. Per the germline V gene, CDR1 is MRHNA and CDR2 is SNTAGT. This CDR3 is built from 13 residues. CDR3 sequence (DNA): TGTGCCAGCTCCGACAGAGACACCGGGGAGCTGTTTTTT. Encoded protein: CASSDRDTGELFF.

V and J are TRBV4-2 and TRBJ2-5; 7 bases agree with TRBD2. V was pared by 1 base and J by 4 bases, with 6 bases of the junction left unmatched. From germline, CDR1 is LGHNA and CDR2 YNFKEQ. The CDR3 has 15 residues. CDR3 sequence reads: CASSQATGGSETQYF. The CDR3 region has the DNA TGTGCCAGCAGCCAAGCGACCGGGGGGTCAGAGACCCAGTACTTC.

The chain employs TRBV30 and TRBJ1-2; 8 nucleotides align to TRBD1. Germline assignment: CDR1 GTSNPN and CDR2 SVGIG (reference sequence). This CDR3 has 12 amino acids. The V gene end was trimmed by 4 bases and the J gene end by 4 bases; junction bases not matched to a gene: 2. The CDR3: CAWKTGVYGYTF. The CDR3 DNA follows: TGTGCCTGGAAGACAGGGGTCTATGGCTACACCTTC.

V gene TRBV6-2 or TRBV6-3 combines with J gene TRBJ2-1, with TRBD2 matching over 10 bases. The CDR3 totals 15 residues. Trimming cost V 6 bases and J 7 bases; bases outside gene matches: 9. Germline assignment: CDR1 MNHEY and CDR2 SVGEGT. The CDR3: CASSPLAGANNEQFF. CDR3 nucleotides: TGTGCCAGCAGCCCGCTAGCGGGAGCTAATAATGAGCAGTTCTTC.